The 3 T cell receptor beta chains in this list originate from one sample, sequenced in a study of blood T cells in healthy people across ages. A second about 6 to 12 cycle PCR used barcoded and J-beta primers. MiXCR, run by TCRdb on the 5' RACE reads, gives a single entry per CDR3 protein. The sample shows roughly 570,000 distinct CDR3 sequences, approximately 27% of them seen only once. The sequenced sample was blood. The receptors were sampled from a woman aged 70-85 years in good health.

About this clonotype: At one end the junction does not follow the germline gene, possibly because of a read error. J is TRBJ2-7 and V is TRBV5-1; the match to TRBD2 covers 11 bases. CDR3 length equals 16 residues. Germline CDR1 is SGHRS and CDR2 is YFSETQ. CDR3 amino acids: CASSLGGTSGPYEQYF. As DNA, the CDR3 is TGCGCCAGCAGCTTGGGAGGGACTAGCGGTCCCTACGAGCAGTACTTT.

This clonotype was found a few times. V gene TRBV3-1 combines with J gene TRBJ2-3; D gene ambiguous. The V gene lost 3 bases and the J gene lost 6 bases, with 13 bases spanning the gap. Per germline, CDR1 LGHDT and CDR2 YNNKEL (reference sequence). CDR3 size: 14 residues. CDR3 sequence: CASSHLLVPDTQYF. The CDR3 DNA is TGTGCCAGCAGCCACCTCCTAGTCCCCGATACGCAGTATTTT.

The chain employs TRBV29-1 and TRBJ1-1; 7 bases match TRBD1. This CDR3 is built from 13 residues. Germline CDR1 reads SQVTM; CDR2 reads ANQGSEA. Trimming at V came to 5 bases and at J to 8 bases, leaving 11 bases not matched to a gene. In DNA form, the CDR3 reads TGCAGCGTTTCGGGACAGTGGGGCAGGGAAGCTTTCTTT. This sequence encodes CSVSGQWGREAFF.